Sequencing of this TCR beta chain was carried out in a study of cytomegalovirus exposure and HLA in healthy donors. The overall study: Earlier sequencing of 150 million to 200 million T cells yielded 120 million or so unique TCR beta sequences.

The PCR contained 60 Vbeta and 13 Jbeta primers. Using immunoSEQ multiplex PCR, the repertoire was profiled, and TCRdb retains in-frame clones only, with some absent. The sample lists 85,000 to 120,000 clones; roughly 80% were seen once. This clone came up a few times. V trimming: 7 bases; J trimming: 3 bases; junction bases outside the gene matches: 4. CDR1 MNHNY and CDR2 SVGAGI come from the germline V gene (reference sequence). This CDR3 spans 13 amino acids. V usage is TRBV6-6 and J usage is TRBJ2-7; 9 bases fit TRBD2. The TCR comes from a man aged 35 to 55 in good health and CMV-seronegative. Sequenced input: PBMCs. The CDR3 region has the DNA TGTGCCAGCAATGCGGGGGGGGGCTACGAGCAGTACTTC. It codes for CASNAGGGYEQYF.